What follows is one TCR beta chain and its context. The antigen is unknown. Assay: immunoSEQ multiplex PCR; the TCRdb copy retains only in-frame clones and omits some. The sample contains just over 150,000 clones, about nine tenths of which appear only once. This entry is derived from a study of T cell responses to AZD1222 COVID-19 vaccine. The study's findings and limits: The donor group comprised mostly white British people and more females; the analysis possibly underestimated clonal diversity.

The specimen comprised peripheral blood, sampled 28 days after the second AZD1222 dose. The TCR originated in an adult who received the AZD1222 COVID-19 vaccine.

The CDR3 sequence: CASSLGDPRDEQYF. DNA for the CDR3: TGCGCCAGCAGCTTGGGAGACCCTAGGGACGAGCAGTACTTC. The rearrangement uses TRBV5-1 and TRBJ2-7; D is unclear. Germline V CDR1 and CDR2: SGHRS, YFSETQ. V dropped 0 bases and J dropped 5 bases, with 12 bases sitting between them. The CDR3 covers 14 residues.